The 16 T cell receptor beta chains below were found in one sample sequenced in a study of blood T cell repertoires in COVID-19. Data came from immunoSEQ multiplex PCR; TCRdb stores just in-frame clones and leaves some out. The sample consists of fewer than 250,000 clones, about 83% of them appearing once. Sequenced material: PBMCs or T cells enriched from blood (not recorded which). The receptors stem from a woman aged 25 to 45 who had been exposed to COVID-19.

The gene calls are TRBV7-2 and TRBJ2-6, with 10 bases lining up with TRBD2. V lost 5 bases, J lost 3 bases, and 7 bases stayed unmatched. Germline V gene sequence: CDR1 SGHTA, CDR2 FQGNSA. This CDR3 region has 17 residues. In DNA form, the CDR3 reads TGTGCCAGCAGCGCCAGCGGGGGGGCTGGTGGGGCCAACGTCCTGACTTTC. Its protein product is CASSASGGAGGANVLTF.

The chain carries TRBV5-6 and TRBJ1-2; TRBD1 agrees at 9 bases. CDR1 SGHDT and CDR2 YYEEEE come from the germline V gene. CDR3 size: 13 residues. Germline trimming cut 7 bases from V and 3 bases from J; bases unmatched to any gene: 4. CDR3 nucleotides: TGTGCCAGCCGACAGGGGGGTCACTATGGCTACACCTTC. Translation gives CASRQGGHYGYTF.

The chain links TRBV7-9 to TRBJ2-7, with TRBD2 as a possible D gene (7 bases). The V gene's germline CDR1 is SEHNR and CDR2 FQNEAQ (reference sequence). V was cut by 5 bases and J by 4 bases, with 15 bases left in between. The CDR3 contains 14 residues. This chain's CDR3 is CASSGGATLYEQYF. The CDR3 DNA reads TGTGCCAGCAGCGGGGGGGCCACTCTATACGAGCAGTACTTC.

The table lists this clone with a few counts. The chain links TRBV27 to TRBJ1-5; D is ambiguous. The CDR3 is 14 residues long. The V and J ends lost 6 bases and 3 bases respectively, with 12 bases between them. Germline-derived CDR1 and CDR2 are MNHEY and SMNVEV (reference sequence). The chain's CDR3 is CASSPARVNQPQHF. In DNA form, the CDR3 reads TGTGCCAGCAGCCCCGCCCGGGTCAATCAGCCCCAGCATTTT.

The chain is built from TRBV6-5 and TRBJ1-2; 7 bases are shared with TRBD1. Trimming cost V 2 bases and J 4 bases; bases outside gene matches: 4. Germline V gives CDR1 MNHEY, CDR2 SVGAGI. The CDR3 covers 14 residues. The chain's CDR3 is CASSYDRAPYGYTF. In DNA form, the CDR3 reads TGTGCCAGCAGTTACGACAGGGCACCCTATGGCTACACCTTC.

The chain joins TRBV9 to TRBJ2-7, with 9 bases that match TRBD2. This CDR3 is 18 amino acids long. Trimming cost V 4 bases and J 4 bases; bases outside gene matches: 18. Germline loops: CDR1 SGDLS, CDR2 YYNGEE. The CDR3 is CASSPPWGSAGGIYEQYF. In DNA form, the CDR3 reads TGTGCCAGCAGCCCTCCCTGGGGGTCTGCGGGGGGGATTTACGAGCAGTACTTC.

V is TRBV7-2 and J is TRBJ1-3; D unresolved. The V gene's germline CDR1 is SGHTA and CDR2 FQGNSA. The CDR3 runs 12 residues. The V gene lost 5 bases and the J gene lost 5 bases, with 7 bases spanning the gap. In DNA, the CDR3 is TGTGCCAGCAGCCTCGTTAGAAACACCATATATTTT. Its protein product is CASSLVRNTIYF.

The CDR3 DNA sequence: TGTGCCAGCAGTTTGAGCGGGGAGCTGTTTTTT. Its translation: CASSLSGELFF. The gene calls are TRBV12-3 or TRBV12-4 and TRBJ2-2; unclear D gene. This CDR3 region has 11 residues. V was pared by 3 bases and J by 7 bases, with 3 bases between.

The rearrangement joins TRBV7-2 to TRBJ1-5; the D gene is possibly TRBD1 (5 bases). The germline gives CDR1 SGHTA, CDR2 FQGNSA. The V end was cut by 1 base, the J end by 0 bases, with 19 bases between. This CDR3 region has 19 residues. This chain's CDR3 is CASSLEPGWGVNSNQPQHF. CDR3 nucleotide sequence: TGTGCCAGCAGCTTAGAGCCGGGGTGGGGGGTCAATAGCAATCAGCCCCAGCATTTT.

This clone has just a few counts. CDR3 nucleotides: TGTGCCAGCAGCTTAGTTGGCGGGGGACCACCCACCGGGGAGCTGTTTTTT. It translates to CASSLVGGGPPTGELFF. The J gene is TRBJ2-2, the V gene TRBV11-2; 7 bases fit TRBD2. The V gene's germline CDR1 is SGHAT and CDR2 FQNNGV. J was trimmed by 4 bases and V by 1 base; bases with no gene match: 9. CDR3 size: 17 residues.

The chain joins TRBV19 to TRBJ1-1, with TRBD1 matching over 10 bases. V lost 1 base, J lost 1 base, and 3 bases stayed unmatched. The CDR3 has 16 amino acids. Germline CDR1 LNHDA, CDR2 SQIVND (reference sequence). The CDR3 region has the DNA TGTGCCAGTAGTATAGTTTGGACAGGGGGGAACACTGAAGCTTTCTTT. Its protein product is CASSIVWTGGNTEAFF.

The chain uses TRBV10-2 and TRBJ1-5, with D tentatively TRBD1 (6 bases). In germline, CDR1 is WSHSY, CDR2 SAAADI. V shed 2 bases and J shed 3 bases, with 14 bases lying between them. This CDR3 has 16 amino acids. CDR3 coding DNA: TGCGCCAGCAGTGAGGGGCTGCGGGGGGCCAATCAGCCCCAGCATTTT. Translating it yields CASSEGLRGANQPQHF.

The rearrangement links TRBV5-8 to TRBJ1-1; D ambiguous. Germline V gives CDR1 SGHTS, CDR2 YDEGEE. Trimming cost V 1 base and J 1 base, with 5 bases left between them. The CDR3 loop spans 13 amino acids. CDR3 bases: TGTGCCAGCAGCTTGTACACGAACACTGAAGCTTTCTTT. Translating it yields CASSLYTNTEAFF.

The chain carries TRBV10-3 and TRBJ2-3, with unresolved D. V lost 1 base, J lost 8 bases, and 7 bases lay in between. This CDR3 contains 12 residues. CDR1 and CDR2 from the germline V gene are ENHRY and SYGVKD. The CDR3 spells CAISEWLGTQYF. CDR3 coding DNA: TGTGCCATCAGTGAGTGGCTTGGTACGCAGTATTTT.

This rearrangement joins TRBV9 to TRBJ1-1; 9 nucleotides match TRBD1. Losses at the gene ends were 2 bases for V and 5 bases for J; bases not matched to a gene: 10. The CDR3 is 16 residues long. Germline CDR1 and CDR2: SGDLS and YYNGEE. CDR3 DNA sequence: TGTGCCAGCAGCGTCAATCCGACAGGGGGTATTACTGAAGCTTTCTTT. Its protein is CASSVNPTGGITEAFF.

The CDR3 region has the DNA TGCGCCAGCAGTCAAGGGACAGGGGGCGGCGGAGCTTTCTTT. Translation gives CASSQGTGGGGAFF. The rearrangement links TRBV23-1 to TRBJ1-1, with 12 bases that match TRBD1. TRBV23-1 qualifies as an ORF whose function is uncertain. This CDR3 has 14 residues. V gave up 2 bases and J gave up 10 bases; unmatched junction bases: 5.